The next 22 T cell receptor beta chains were all read from a single sample in a study of T cells expressing NK-cell markers. TCRdb re-called the 5' RACE reads; every CDR3 protein appears as one record, without DNA. This sample contains some 280,000 distinct CDR3 sequences. The sequenced material came from blood T cells: a sorted CD56 or NKG2C T cell subset, CD4+ or CD8+ T cells, or bulk PBMC T cells (not recorded which). These receptors were obtained from a man between 18 and 35 years old in good health.

The CDR3 sequence: CASSLWGSKMNTEAFF. The chain joins TRBV12-3 or TRBV12-4 to TRBJ1-1. The CDR3 covers 16 residues.

The rearrangement links TRBV5-1 to TRBJ2-3. CDR3 size: 13 residues. The germline CDR1 and CDR2 sequences are SGHRS and YFSETQ. The CDR3 reads CASSLGLWDTQYF.

The chain carries TRBV15 and TRBJ2-7; the D call of TRBD2 rests on TCRdb alone, since no DNA is present to check it. CDR1 LNHNV and CDR2 YYDKDF come from the germline V gene (reference sequence). The CDR3 is made up of 14 amino acids. CDR3 loop: CATSRDKGGHEQYF.

The J gene is TRBJ2-4, the V gene TRBV20-1; the TCRdb D gene call, TRBD1, has no DNA to confirm it. Germline CDR1 and CDR2: DFQATT and SNEGSKA (reference sequence). The CDR3 sequence is 14 residues long. The CDR3 loop is CSAVPDRDRVREYF.

J is TRBJ2-3 and V is TRBV12-3 or TRBV12-4; TCRdb reports TRBD1, a call that lacks DNA to check it against. The CDR3 spans 15 residues. CDR3 region: CASSRTGGSKDTQYF.

V usage is TRBV25-1 and J usage is TRBJ2-2. Germline V gives CDR1 MGHDK, CDR2 SYGVNS. The length of the CDR3 is 12 residues. The CDR3 is CASSENWGELFF. Together with reference TRBV25-1 and TRBJ2-2, the CDR3 gives the full variable domain: EADIYQTPRYLVIGTGKKITLECSQTMGHDKMYWYQQDPGMELHLIHYSYGVNSTEKGDLSSESTVSRIRTEHFPLTLESARPSHTSQYLCASSENWGELFFGEGSRLTVL.

This chain joins TRBV29-1 and TRBJ2-2; TCRdb picks TRBD2, but there is no DNA to check that call. Germline CDR1 reads SQVTM; CDR2 reads ANQGSEA. This CDR3 contains 14 residues. CDR3 sequence: CSVQLALNTGELFF.

This chain connects TRBV20-1 to TRBJ2-5; TCRdb outputs TRBD1, but without DNA this stays unchecked. The germline V gene has CDR1 DFQATT and CDR2 SNEGSKA (reference sequence). CDR3 size: 14 residues. This chain's CDR3 is CSARGASLQGTQYF.

The chain recombines TRBV12-3 or TRBV12-4 with TRBJ1-4. This CDR3 contains 12 residues. The CDR3 sequence is CASRRLDGKLFF.

The chain joins TRBV20-1 to TRBJ1-2. Germline-derived CDR1 and CDR2 are DFQATT and SNEGSKA (reference sequence). The CDR3 spans 13 residues. The CDR3 region is CSARDPFFYGYTF.

This chain connects TRBV10-3 to TRBJ1-1; TCRdb's D call of TRBD1 is untestable without DNA. CDR1 is ENHRY, CDR2 SYGVKD, per germline. CDR3 length equals 13 residues. The CDR3 region is CATRGPGDTEAFF.

The gene calls are TRBV4-1 and TRBJ2-3; the TRBD1 assignment by TCRdb is unverifiable without DNA. The germline V gene has CDR1 MGHRA and CDR2 YSYEKL. The CDR3 length is 14 residues. CDR3 sequence reads: CASSQDLRGDTQYF.

The V and J genes are TRBV20-1 and TRBJ2-3; the TCRdb D gene call, TRBD1, has no DNA to confirm it. The length of the CDR3 is 11 residues. The germline gives CDR1 DFQATT, CDR2 SNEGSKA (reference sequence). The chain's CDR3 is CSASMGTTQYF.

The chain's CDR3 is CASSLRTGAQPQHF. V gene TRBV6-1 combines with J gene TRBJ1-5. From germline, CDR1 is MNHNS and CDR2 SASEGT. The CDR3 loop spans 14 amino acids.

The V call is TRBV12-3 or TRBV12-4, the J call TRBJ2-3; checking the TCRdb D call of TRBD1 is not possible without DNA. The CDR3 consists of 13 residues. The CDR3: CAPLWGRGDTQYF.

The chain links TRBV18 to TRBJ1-4; TCRdb names TRBD1, which stays unverified in the absence of DNA. Germline V CDR1 and CDR2: KGHSH, LQKENI. CDR3 size: 15 residues. CDR3 residues: CASSPTGTANEKLFF.

V usage is TRBV29-1 and J usage is TRBJ2-7; TCRdb's D call, TRBD1, is unchecked because there is no DNA. The germline gives CDR1 SQVTM, CDR2 ANQGSEA. CDR3 length: 12 amino acids. This CDR3 is CSVASPGGRQYF.

The chain links TRBV29-1 to TRBJ2-3; the D call of TRBD1 rests on TCRdb alone, since no DNA is present to check it. This CDR3 has 14 residues. The germline V gene has CDR1 SQVTM and CDR2 ANQGSEA. This CDR3 is CSAWTGPNTDTQYF.

The chain couples TRBV27 to TRBJ2-3; the D call from TCRdb, TRBD2, cannot be confirmed without DNA. The CDR3 covers 16 residues. The V gene's germline CDR1 is MNHEY and CDR2 SMNVEV (reference sequence). CDR3 sequence: CASSLYAGGVTDTQYF.

This chain's CDR3 is CASSTRVGEQFF. The rearrangement links TRBV6-5 to TRBJ2-1. The CDR3 contains 12 residues. Germline loops: CDR1 MNHEY, CDR2 SVGAGI.

The rearrangement uses TRBV29-1 and TRBJ2-1; there is no DNA to check the TCRdb D call of TRBD2. Germline CDR1 and CDR2: SQVTM and ANQGSEA. This CDR3 region has 15 residues. Here the CDR3 reads CSVEGTASSYNEQFF.

The rearrangement joins TRBV6-2 or TRBV6-3 to TRBJ2-7. The CDR3 is made up of 13 amino acids. Germline CDR1 and CDR2: MNHEY and SVGEGT. CDR3 region: CASRLVAYYEQYF.